This TCR beta chain was obtained from a study of T cells after posttransplantation cyclophosphamide. This clone occurred many times. Its antigen is still unknown. Study results and limitations: Donor CD8+ memory clones often dominated recipient blood repertoires at later times. Recipient CMV seropositivity and CMV reactivation strongly tracked TRB clonality. Skin or GI-infiltrating T cells shared few TRB sequences with blood.

Germline V gene sequence: CDR1 MDHEN, CDR2 SYDVKM. V lost 4 bases to trimming and J lost 3 bases; unmatched junction nucleotides: 6. The CDR3 has 14 amino acids. The protocol was immunoSEQ multiplex PCR, while the TCRdb copy is restricted to in-frame clones and leaves out a portion. The sample was found to contain some 16,000 clones, and every one recurs. A marrow graft followed busulfan-fludarabine conditioning, with cyclophosphamide on days +3 and +4. The receptor's source is a female patient aged 25-40 years who received an allogeneic stem cell transplant from a related donor, was CMV-positive, and had no GVHD. The graft donor may have contributed some T cells. Sequenced here: PBMCs, sampled after allogeneic stem cell transplant with posttransplant cyclophosphamide. V gene TRBV28 combines with J gene TRBJ2-7, with TRBD2 identical over 7 bases. The CDR3: CASSSSGILYEQYF. The CDR3 DNA sequence: TGTGCCAGCAGTTCAAGCGGGATCCTCTACGAGCAGTACTTC.